A selection of T cell receptor beta chains follows, all from one sample in a study of blood T cell repertoires in COVID-19. The protocol was immunoSEQ multiplex PCR, while the TCRdb copy is restricted to in-frame clones and leaves out a portion. The table records roughly 240,000 clones, around four fifths of them present only once. The material sequenced was peripheral blood. Receptor source: a man in his 60s who had recovered from COVID-19. The CDR3 runs from the conserved cysteine through the conserved F or W. A D gene is named only where the DNA matches it firmly. Where a row states a size, it is once, few, many or the class of an expanded clone; other rows omit it.

size	V	J	D	DNA	CDR3
NA	TRBV7-2	TRBJ1-4	NA	TGTGCCAGCAGCTCCGGGACAACTAATGAAAAACTGTTTTTT	CASSSGTTNEKLFF
NA	TRBV29-1	TRBJ2-5	NA	TGCAGCGGCATTAGGGGTGGGGAGACCCAGTACTTC	CSGIRGGETQYF
NA	TRBV19	TRBJ1-1	NA	TGTGCCAGTAGTATTGGGACTCTTGAAGCTTTCTTT	CASSIGTLEAFF
few	TRBV7-9	TRBJ2-5	NA	TGTGCCAGCAGCTTATCCCTAGTGTGGACAGGAGGAGGGGAGACCCAGTACTTC	CASSLSLVWTGGGETQYF
NA	TRBV7-9	TRBJ2-1	NA	TGTGCCAGCAGCTTAGGGGTTGCGGGGTTGGGGGAGCAGTTCTTC	CASSLGVAGLGEQFF
NA	TRBV29-1	TRBJ1-1	NA	TGCAGCGTTGGGGGTTCAGGGAACATGAACACTGAAGCTTTCTTT	CSVGGSGNMNTEAFF
NA	TRBV2	TRBJ1-1	NA	TGTGCCAGCAGCATGCGGGAGGCGGCAGCTTTCTTT	CASSMREAAAFF
NA	TRBV12-3/TRBV12-4	TRBJ2-3	NA	TGTGCCAGCAGTTTAGCGGCCACAGATACGCAGTATTTT	CASSLAATDTQYF
few	TRBV3-1/TRBV3-2	TRBJ2-1	NA	TGTGCCAGCAGCATTCGACAGTCCAATGAGCAGTTCTTC	CASSIRQSNEQFF
NA	TRBV11-1	TRBJ1-1	NA	TGTGCCAGCAGCTTAGCTGGGTTCCGGGGAGTGACTTTCTTT	CASSLAGFRGVTFF
few	TRBV7-8	TRBJ2-2	TRBD1	TGTGCCAGCACCCCAGGACAGGGAGTTACCGGGGAGCTGTTTTTT	CASTPGQGVTGELFF
NA	TRBV19	TRBJ2-7	TRBD2	TGTGCCAGTAGTCAGACTAGCGGAACCTACGAGCAGTACTTC	CASSQTSGTYEQYF
NA	TRBV5-1	TRBJ1-1	TRBD1	TGCGCCAGCAAGGAGGGACAGATGAACACTGAAGCTTTCTTT	CASKEGQMNTEAFF
few	TRBV12-3/TRBV12-4	TRBJ1-5	TRBD1	TGTGCCAGCAGACAGGGGTGGCAGCCCCAGCATTTT	CASRQGWQPQHF
NA	TRBV30	TRBJ2-5	TRBD1	TGTGCCTGGGTCAGGGGGCGGGAGACCCAGTACTTC	CAWVRGRETQYF
NA	TRBV18	TRBJ1-1	NA	TGTGCCAGCTCACCAAGGACAGCGGACACTGAAGCTTTCTTT	CASSPRTADTEAFF
NA	TRBV6-5	TRBJ1-2	NA	TGTGCCAGCAGTTACTCGACGGCAGGTGACGGCTACACCTTC	CASSYSTAGDGYTF
NA	TRBV11-2	TRBJ2-2	NA	TGTGCCAGCAGCTTAGACCTGACAGGGGAGCTGTTTTTT	CASSLDLTGELFF
NA	TRBV10-1	TRBJ2-3	TRBD2	TGCGCCAGCAGTGAGCTAAAAGGACTAGCAGGAGATACGCAGTATTTT	CASSELKGLAGDTQYF
few	TRBV5-4	TRBJ1-1	NA	TGTGCCAGCAGCACCGGGACCCAGCGGGTGAACACTGAAGCTTTCTTT	CASSTGTQRVNTEAFF
NA	TRBV27	TRBJ1-2	NA	TGTGCCAGCAGTCCGGACAGCCTCTATGGCTACACCTTC	CASSPDSLYGYTF
NA	TRBV7-2	TRBJ1-2	NA	TGTGCCAGCAGCCCCGTGGGGTGGCAGCAGGGTCGGGGCTACACCTTC	CASSPVGWQQGRGYTF
NA	TRBV13	TRBJ1-1	NA	TGTGCCAGCAGCCCCGATAGGGCAGGGAGGGTAAACACTGAAGCTTTCTTT	CASSPDRAGRVNTEAFF
once	TRBV29-1	TRBJ2-3	NA	TGCAGCGCTCACAGGGAGCATACGCAGTATTTT	CSAHREHTQYF
NA	TRBV7-2	TRBJ1-6	NA	TGTGCCAGCAGCCCACAGGGTTCTCGTAATTCACCCCTCCACTTT	CASSPQGSRNSPLHF
once	TRBV11-1	TRBJ2-7	TRBD1	TGTGCCAGCAGCTTACGGGACAGGGGAATAGACGAGCAGTACTTC	CASSLRDRGIDEQYF
NA	TRBV6-5	TRBJ1-5	NA	TGTGCCAGCAGGGAGAATAAAGATCAGCCCCAGCATTTT	CASRENKDQPQHF
NA	TRBV6-6	TRBJ1-4	TRBD1	TGTGCCAGCAGTTACCCTGGGACAGGGGATGAAAAACTGTTTTTT	CASSYPGTGDEKLFF
NA	TRBV27	TRBJ2-1	NA	TGTGCCAGCAGAAACGGTGACATGAGCTCCTACAATGAGCAGTTCTTC	CASRNGDMSSYNEQFF
NA	TRBV4-1	TRBJ2-7	TRBD1	TGCGCCAGCAGCCAATACGGGACAGGGGGAAACTACCCGCTCTACGAGCAGTACTTC	CASSQYGTGGNYPLYEQYF
NA	TRBV5-1	TRBJ1-2	NA	TGCGCCAGCAGCGACGCCCGGGGGACCTATGGCTACACCTTC	CASSDARGTYGYTF
NA	TRBV7-2	TRBJ2-2	TRBD1	TGTGCCAGCAGCTTAGGTCAGGGGGCTACCGGGGAGCTGTTTTTT	CASSLGQGATGELFF
NA	TRBV3-1/TRBV3-2	TRBJ2-1	NA	TGTGCCAGCAGCCAAGGTGTAGCGGCGAGCTCCTACAATGAGCAGTTCTTC	CASSQGVAASSYNEQFF
few	TRBV7-9	TRBJ2-7	NA	TGTGCCAGCAGCTTGACGACAGGTTACGAGCAGTACTTC	CASSLTTGYEQYF
many	TRBV7-6	TRBJ1-5	NA	TGTGCCAGCAGCTTAGGGGCAGGGTATCAGCCCCAGCATTTT	CASSLGAGYQPQHF
NA	TRBV6-6	TRBJ2-3	NA	TGTGCCAGCAGGGATAGCGGATTTAGCACAGATACGCAGTATTTT	CASRDSGFSTDTQYF
NA	TRBV29-1	TRBJ1-6	NA	TGCAGCGTCCGGGACACCCGGGGTTCACCCCTCCACTTT	CSVRDTRGSPLHF
once	TRBV6-5	TRBJ2-7	TRBD1	TGTGCCAGCAGTAGCAGACAGGGCCTCTACGAGCAGTACTTC	CASSSRQGLYEQYF